What follows describes a single TCR beta chain. Produced via immunoSEQ multiplex PCR; TCRdb's table is partial and in-frame only. The table lists roughly 420,000 clones, 88% of them singletons. These data are taken from a study of blood T cell repertoires in COVID-19. V shed 3 bases and J shed 0 bases, with 18 bases lying between them. The germline CDR1 and CDR2 sequences are MNHNS and SASEGT. This CDR3 is built from 18 residues. The chain employs TRBV6-1 and TRBJ1-5; tentatively, D is TRBD1 (5 bases). The source material was PBMCs or T cells enriched from blood (not recorded which). The receptor was isolated from a woman in her 30s with acute COVID-19. CDR3 DNA: TGTGCCAGCAGTGATGTTTCGACAGCGCTTTATAGCAATCAGCCCCAGCATTTT. This translates into CASSDVSTALYSNQPQHF.